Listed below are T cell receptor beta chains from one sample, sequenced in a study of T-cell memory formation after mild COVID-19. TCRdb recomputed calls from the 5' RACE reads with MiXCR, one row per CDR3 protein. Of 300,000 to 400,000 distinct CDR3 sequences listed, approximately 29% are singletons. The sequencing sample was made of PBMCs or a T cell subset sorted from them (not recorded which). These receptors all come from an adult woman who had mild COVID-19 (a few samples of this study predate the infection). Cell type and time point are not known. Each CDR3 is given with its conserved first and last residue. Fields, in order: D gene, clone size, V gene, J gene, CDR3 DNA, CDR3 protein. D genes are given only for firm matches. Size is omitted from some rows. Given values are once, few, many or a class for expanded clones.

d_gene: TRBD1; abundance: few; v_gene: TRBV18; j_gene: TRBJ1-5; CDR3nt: TGTGCCAGCTCCCCAACAGGGGTTGATCAGCCCCAGCATTTT; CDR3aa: CASSPTGVDQPQHF
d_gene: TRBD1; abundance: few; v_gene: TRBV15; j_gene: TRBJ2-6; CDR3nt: TGTGCCACCGAAGGCGGGACAGGGAAGGCCAACGTCCTGACTTTC; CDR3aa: CATEGGTGKANVLTF
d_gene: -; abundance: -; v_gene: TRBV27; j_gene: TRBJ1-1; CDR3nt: TGTGCCAGCAGTTATCGGGGGGGGTTGGGGACTGAAGCTTTCTTT; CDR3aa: CASSYRGGLGTEAFF
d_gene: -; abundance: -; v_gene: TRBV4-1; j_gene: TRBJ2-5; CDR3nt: TGCGCCAGCAGCCAAGACGAGACCCAGTACTTC; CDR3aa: CASSQDETQYF
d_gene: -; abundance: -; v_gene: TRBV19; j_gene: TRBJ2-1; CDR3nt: TGTGCCAGTAGTCAGGGGGGGACCGATGAGCAGTTCTTC; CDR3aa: CASSQGGTDEQFF
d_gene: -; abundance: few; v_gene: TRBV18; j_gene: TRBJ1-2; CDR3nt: TGTGCCAGCTCACCACAGGGGCCGTGGTATGGCTACACCTTC; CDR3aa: CASSPQGPWYGYTF
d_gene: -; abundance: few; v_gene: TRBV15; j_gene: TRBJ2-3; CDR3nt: TGTGCCACCAGCAGTAATCCTAGCACAGATACGCAGTATTTT; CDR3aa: CATSSNPSTDTQYF
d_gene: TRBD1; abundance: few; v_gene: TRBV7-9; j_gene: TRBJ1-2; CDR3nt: TGTGCCAGCAGCTCCGGGACAGGGGGTACCGGTAACTATGGCTACACCTTC; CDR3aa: CASSSGTGGTGNYGYTF
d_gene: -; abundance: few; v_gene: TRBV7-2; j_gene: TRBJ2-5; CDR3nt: TGTGCCAGCAGCTTAGAGGCTAGCGCTCCGACCCAGTACTTC; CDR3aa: CASSLEASAPTQYF
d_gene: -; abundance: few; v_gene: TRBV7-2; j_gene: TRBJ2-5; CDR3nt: TGTGCCAGCAGCTCCAGGGTTATAGAGACCCAGTACTTC; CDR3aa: CASSSRVIETQYF
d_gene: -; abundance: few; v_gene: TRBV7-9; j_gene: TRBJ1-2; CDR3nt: TGTGCCAGCAGCTTTTTCAGAGGGAGTTTGGGGACCTATGGCTACACCTTC; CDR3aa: CASSFFRGSLGTYGYTF
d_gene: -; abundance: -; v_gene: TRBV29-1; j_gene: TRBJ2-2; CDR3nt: TGCAGCGTGCTGGGACAGAACACCGGGGAGCTGTTTTTT; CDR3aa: CSVLGQNTGELFF
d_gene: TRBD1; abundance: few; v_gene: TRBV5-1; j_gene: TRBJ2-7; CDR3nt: TGCGCCAGCAGCAGGACCGGGACAGCCTACGAGCAGTACTTC; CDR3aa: CASSRTGTAYEQYF
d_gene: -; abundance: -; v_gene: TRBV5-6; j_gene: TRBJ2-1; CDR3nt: TGTGCCAGCAGCCACCGGGACCGGGGCAACAATGAGCAGTTCTTC; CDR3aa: CASSHRDRGNNEQFF
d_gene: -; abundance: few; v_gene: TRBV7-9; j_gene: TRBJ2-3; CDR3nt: TGTGCCAGCAGCTCACAGGGCATAGATACGCAGTATTTT; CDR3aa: CASSSQGIDTQYF
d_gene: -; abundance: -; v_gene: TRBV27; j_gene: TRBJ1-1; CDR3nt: TGTGCCAGCAGTTGGGAGGGGAGTACCGCTGAAGCTTTCTTT; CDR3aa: CASSWEGSTAEAFF
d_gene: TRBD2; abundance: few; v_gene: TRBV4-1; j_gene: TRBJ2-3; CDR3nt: TGCGCCAGCAGCTCTCGATCCCTAGCGGCTAGCACAGATACGCAGTATTTT; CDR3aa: CASSSRSLAASTDTQYF
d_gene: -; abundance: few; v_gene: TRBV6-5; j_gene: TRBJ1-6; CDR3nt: TGTGCCAGCAGTTACACCAGTTCAAACTCACCCCTCCACTTT; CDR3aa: CASSYTSSNSPLHF
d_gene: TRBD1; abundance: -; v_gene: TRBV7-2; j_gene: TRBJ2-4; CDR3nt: TGTGCCAGCAACCAAGGGGGCTGGGCAGGGAGAAACATTCAGTACTTC; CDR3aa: CASNQGGWAGRNIQYF
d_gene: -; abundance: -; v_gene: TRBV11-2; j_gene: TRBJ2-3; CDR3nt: TGTGCCAGCAGCTTAGATCTTAGGGGAGGTACAGATACGCAGTATTTT; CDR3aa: CASSLDLRGGTDTQYF
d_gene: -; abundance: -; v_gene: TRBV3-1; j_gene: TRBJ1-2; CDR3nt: TGTGCCAGCAGCCGTGAAGGGCACGTGGGCTACACCTTC; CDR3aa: CASSREGHVGYTF
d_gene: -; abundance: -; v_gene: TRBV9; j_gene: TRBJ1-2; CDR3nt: TGTGCCAGCAGCGTAGGGGTCAACTATGGCTACACCTTC; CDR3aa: CASSVGVNYGYTF
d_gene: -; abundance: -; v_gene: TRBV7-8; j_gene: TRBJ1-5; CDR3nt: TGTGCCAGCAGCTTAGGGAACCTGGAGGGCAATCAGCCCCAGCATTTT; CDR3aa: CASSLGNLEGNQPQHF
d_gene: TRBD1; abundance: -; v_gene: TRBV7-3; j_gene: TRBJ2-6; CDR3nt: TGTGCCAGCAGCCCGCTACGACAGGGCATTAACTCTGGGGCCAACGTCCTGACTTTC; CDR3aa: CASSPLRQGINSGANVLTF
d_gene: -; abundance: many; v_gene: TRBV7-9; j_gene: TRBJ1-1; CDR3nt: TGTGCCAGCAGCTTAGGAGTTGTAGAAGCTTTCTTT; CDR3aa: CASSLGVVEAFF
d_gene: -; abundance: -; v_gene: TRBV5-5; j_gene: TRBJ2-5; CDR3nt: TGTGCCAGCAGCGGCCCGATAGGTGGGCGGGAGACCCAGTACTTC; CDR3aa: CASSGPIGGRETQYF
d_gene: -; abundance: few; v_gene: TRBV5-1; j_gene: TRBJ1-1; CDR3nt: TGCGCCAGCAGCTTGGAGACCCCCTGGGGCACTGAAGCTTTCTTT; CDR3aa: CASSLETPWGTEAFF
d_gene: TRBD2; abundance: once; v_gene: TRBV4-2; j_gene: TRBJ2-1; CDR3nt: TGTGCCAGCAGCCCGGTGATAGCGGGAGTCAATGAGCAGTTCTTC; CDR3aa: CASSPVIAGVNEQFF
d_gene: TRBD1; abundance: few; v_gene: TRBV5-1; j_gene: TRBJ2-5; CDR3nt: TGCGCCAGCAGCGATAGGACAGGCGGAGAGACCCAGTACTTC; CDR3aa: CASSDRTGGETQYF
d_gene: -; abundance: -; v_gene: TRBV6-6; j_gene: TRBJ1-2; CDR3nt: TGTGCCAGCAGTTACAAGGCGAACGGCTACACCTTC; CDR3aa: CASSYKANGYTF
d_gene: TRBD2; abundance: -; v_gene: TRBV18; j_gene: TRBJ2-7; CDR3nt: TGTGCCAGCTCACCCACTAGCGGGAGAGTAGGGGCTGAGCCCCTCGTCTACGAGCAGTACTTC; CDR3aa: CASSPTSGRVGAEPLVYEQYF
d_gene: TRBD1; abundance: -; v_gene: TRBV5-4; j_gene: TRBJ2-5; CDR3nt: TGTGCCAGCAGCTCGACCGCCGGGACAGGGGAAGAGACCCAGTACTTC; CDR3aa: CASSSTAGTGEETQYF
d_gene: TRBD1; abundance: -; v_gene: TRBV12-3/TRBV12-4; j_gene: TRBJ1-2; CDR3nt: TGTGCCAGCAGCCCCTTTGGACAGGGAAATGTCTACGGCTACACCTTC; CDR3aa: CASSPFGQGNVYGYTF
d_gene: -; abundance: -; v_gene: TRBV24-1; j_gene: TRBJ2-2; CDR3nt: TGTGCCACCAGGCAGGAGACCGGGGAGCTGTTTTTT; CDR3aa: CATRQETGELFF
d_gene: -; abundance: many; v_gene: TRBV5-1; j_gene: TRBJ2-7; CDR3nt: TGCGCCAGCAGCTTAGGTGGGGGGTACGAGCAGTACTTC; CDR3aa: CASSLGGGYEQYF
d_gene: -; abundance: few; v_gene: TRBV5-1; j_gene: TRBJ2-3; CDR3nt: TGCGCCAGCAGCTTCGGACGGTCGACTATACTCACAGATACGCAGTATTTT; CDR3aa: CASSFGRSTILTDTQYF
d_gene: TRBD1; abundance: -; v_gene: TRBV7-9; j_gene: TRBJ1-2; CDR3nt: TGTGCCAGCAGCACCCCCGGACAGGGCATTTTCTATGGCTACACCTTC; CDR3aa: CASSTPGQGIFYGYTF
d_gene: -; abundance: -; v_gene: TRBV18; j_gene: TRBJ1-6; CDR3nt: TGTGCCAGCTCACCGATCGCGAGGGGAGGCCTTGATTCACCCCTCCACTTT; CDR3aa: CASSPIARGGLDSPLHF
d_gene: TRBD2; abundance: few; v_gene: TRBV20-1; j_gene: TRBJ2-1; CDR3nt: TGCAGTGCTAGAGGTCCCCCGGGAGCGGGAGCGTACAATGAGCAGTTCTTC; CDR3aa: CSARGPPGAGAYNEQFF
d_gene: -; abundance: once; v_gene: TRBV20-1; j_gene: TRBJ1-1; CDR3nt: TGCAGTGGCAAGAGAGGTACTGAAGCTTTCTTT; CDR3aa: CSGKRGTEAFF
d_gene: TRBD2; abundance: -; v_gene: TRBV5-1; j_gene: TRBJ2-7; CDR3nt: TGCGCCAGCAGCTTGGAGGGTTCGGGAGGGCCCTACGAGCAGTACTTC; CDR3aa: CASSLEGSGGPYEQYF
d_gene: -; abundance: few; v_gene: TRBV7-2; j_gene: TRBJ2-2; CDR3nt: TGTGCCAGCACCTCCCAGTCTAGGACCAGGAACACCGGGGAGCTGTTTTTT; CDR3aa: CASTSQSRTRNTGELFF
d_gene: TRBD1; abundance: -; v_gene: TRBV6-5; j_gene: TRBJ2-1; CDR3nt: TGTGCCAGCAGTTCCCCAGGACAGGGTAGAAATGAGCAGTTCTTC; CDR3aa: CASSSPGQGRNEQFF
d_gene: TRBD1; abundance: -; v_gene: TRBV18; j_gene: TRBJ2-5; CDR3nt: TGTGCCAGCTCACCACGCAGGGGGCTAGTGGGGCACCAAGAGACCCAGTACTTC; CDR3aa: CASSPRRGLVGHQETQYF
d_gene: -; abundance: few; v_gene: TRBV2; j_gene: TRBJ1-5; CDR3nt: TGTGCCAGTGGACCTGAACTTAATCAGCCCCAGCATTTT; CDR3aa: CASGPELNQPQHF
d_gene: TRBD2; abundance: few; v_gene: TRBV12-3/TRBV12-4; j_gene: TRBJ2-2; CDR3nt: TGTGCCAGCAGCCCACCGGGACTAGCGGGAAAGGAGGGGCTGTTTTTT; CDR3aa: CASSPPGLAGKEGLFF
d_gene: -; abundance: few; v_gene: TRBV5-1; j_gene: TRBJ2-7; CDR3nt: TGCGCCAGCAGCTTCCCGGGACTCAGCGACGAGCAGTACTTC; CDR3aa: CASSFPGLSDEQYF
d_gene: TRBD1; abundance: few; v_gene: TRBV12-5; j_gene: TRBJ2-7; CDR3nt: TGTGCTAGTGGCCACGGGACAGGGGGCCTTTACGAGCAGTACTTC; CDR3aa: CASGHGTGGLYEQYF
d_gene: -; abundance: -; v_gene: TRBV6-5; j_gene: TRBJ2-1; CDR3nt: TGTGCCAGCAGTTACTCGATGTTTTCCTTCGAGCAGTTCTTC; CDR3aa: CASSYSMFSFEQFF
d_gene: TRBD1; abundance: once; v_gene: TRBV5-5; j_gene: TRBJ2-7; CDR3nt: TGTGCCAGCAGCTGGGACAGGGCGGTTCTGGGCGAGCAGTACTTC; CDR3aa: CASSWDRAVLGEQYF
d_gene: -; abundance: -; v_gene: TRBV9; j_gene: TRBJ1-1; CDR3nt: TGTGCCAGCAGCGTATCAGGGAGCACTGAAGCTTTCTTT; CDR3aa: CASSVSGSTEAFF
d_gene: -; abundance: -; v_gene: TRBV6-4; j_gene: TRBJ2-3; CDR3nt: TGTGCCAGCAGTGAGAAGGGGGACACAGATACGCAGTATTTT; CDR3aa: CASSEKGDTDTQYF
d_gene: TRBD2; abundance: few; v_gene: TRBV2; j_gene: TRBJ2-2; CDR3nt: TGTGCCAGCAGTGCGGGGAGGGCCCCCACCGGGGAGCTGTTTTTT; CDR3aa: CASSAGRAPTGELFF